Described below is a single TCR beta chain sequence and its context. These data are taken from a study of blood T cell repertoires in COVID-19. Study overall: Samples taken during acute and convalescent COVID-19 were collected in the United States, Italy and Spain. PBMCs, B-cell-depleted T cells, or T cells were the source of the cDNA or gDNA that made up the material.

How the authors handled the data: Amplifying reference gene primers gave estimates of nucleated cell counts. Sequencing used immunoSEQ multiplex PCR; TCRdb keeps in-frame clones, though not all of them. V, J and clone size reflect that table, while D and trimming were determined from the DNA. The table shows around 250,000 clones, with about 83% occurring only once. Sequenced material: peripheral blood. The TCR sequence derives from a man older than 75 with acute or convalescent COVID-19.

DNA of the CDR3: TGCGCCAGCAGCTTGAGGCGAAGGGGGAAGTACACTGAAGCTTTCTTT. As protein: CASSLRRRGKYTEAFF. The gene calls are TRBV5-1 and TRBJ1-1; a possible D gene is TRBD1 (6 bases). Germline assignment: CDR1 SGHRS and CDR2 YFSETQ. This CDR3 has 16 residues. V was cut by 1 base and J by 3 bases, with 16 bases left in between.